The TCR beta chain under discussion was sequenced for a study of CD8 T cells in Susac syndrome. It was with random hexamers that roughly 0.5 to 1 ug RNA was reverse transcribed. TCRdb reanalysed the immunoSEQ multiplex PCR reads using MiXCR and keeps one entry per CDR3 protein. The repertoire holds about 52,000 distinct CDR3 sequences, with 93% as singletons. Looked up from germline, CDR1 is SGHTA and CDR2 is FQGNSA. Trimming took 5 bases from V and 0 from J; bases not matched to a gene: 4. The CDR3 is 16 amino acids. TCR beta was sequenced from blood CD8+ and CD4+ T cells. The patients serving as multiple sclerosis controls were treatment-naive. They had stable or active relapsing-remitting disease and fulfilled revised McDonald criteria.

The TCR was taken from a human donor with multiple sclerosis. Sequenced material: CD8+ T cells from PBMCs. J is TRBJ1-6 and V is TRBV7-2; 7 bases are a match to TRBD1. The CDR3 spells CASSPGQSSYNSPLHF. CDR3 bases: TGTGCCAGCAGCCCGGGACAGAGCTCCTATAATTCACCCCTCCACTTT. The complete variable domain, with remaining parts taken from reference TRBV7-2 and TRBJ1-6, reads GAGVSQSPSNKVTEKGKDVELRCDPISGHTALYWYRQSLGQGLEFLIYFQGNSAPDKSGLPSDRFSAERTGGSVSTLTIQRTQQEDSAVYLCASSPGQSSYNSPLHFGNGTRLTVT.